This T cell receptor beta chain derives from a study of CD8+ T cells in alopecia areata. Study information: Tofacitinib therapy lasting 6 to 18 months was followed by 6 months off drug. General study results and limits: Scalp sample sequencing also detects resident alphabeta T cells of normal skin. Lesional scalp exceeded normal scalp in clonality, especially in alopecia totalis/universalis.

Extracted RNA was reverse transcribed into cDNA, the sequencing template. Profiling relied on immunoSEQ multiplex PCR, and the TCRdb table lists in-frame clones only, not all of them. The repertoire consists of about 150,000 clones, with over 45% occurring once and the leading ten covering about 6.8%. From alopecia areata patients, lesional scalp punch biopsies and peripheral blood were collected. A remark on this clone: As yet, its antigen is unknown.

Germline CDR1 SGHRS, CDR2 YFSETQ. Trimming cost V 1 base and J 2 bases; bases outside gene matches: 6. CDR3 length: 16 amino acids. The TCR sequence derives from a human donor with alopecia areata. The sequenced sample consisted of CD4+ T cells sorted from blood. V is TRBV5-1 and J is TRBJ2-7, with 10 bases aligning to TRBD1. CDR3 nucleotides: TGCGCCAGCAGCTTGAGTGGGACAGGGGAAACCTACGAGCAGTACTTC. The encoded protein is CASSLSGTGETYEQYF.